The 17 T cell receptor beta chains below come from one sample, sequenced in a study of CD8+ T cells in alopecia areata. Following RNA extraction, reverse transcription yielded cDNA that acted as the sequencing template. Some clones are missing from TCRdb's copy, which holds only in-frame ones; the method was immunoSEQ multiplex PCR. Of more than 90,000 clones listed, 55% to 75% are singletons. Treatment here: oral pan-JAK inhibitor, 5-10 mg twice daily. Material: CD8+ T cells sorted from blood, obtained at approximately week 61, from a patient treated with tofacitinib. The receptors come from a human donor with alopecia areata.

J is TRBJ2-1 and V is TRBV11-2; tentative D call: TRBD2 (6 bases). The CDR3 covers 16 residues. Deletions cut 1 base from V and 0 bases from J, with 10 bases between. CDR1 and CDR2 (germline): SGHAT, FQNNGV. This chain's CDR3 is CASSLGFGSSYNEQFF. In DNA, the CDR3 is TGTGCCAGCAGCTTAGGATTCGGGAGCTCCTACAATGAGCAGTTCTTC.

This clone was seen more than once but under ten times. The genes are TRBV27 and TRBJ2-3; D not certain. This CDR3 region has 13 residues. Germline CDR1 reads MNHEY; CDR2 reads SMNVEV (reference sequence). The ends were cut back, 3 bases at V and 3 bases at J, with 7 bases in the middle. CDR3: CASSFGWTDTQYF. CDR3 DNA: TGTGCCAGCAGTTTTGGGTGGACAGATACGCAGTATTTT.

This chain links TRBV27 with TRBJ2-1; no clear D. Germline V CDR1 and CDR2: MNHEY, SMNVEV (reference sequence). V shed 6 bases and J shed 3 bases, with 6 bases lying between them. This CDR3 contains 12 residues. CDR3 amino acids: CASSQNYNEQFF. CDR3 DNA sequence: TGTGCCAGCAGCCAGAACTACAATGAGCAGTTCTTC.

In this sample, this clone turned up a few times. The rearrangement links TRBV23-1 to TRBJ2-3; unclear D gene. TRBV23-1 is assigned to the ORF class and has an uncertain function. The CDR3 is 16 amino acids. The V gene lost 9 bases and the J gene lost 0 bases, with 19 bases spanning the gap. The CDR3 reads CARVSYCLASTDTQYF. CDR3 DNA: TGCGCCAGGGTTAGCTATTGCCTCGCTAGCACAGATACGCAGTATTTT.

A single count supports this clone. V is TRBV7-2 and J is TRBJ1-1; D perhaps matches TRBD1 (5 bases). CDR1 is SGHTA, CDR2 FQGNSA, per germline. The CDR3 consists of 15 residues. Trimming pared 2 bases from V and 1 base from J, leaving 11 bases between. The CDR3: CASSLSVTGNTEAFF. As DNA, the CDR3 is TGTGCCAGCAGCTTATCCGTAACAGGGAACACTGAAGCTTTCTTT.

The V gene is TRBV19, the J gene TRBJ1-5; TRBD1 aligns across 8 bases. This CDR3 has 15 residues. J lost 2 bases, V lost 7 bases, and 7 bases had no gene match. CDR1 and CDR2 (germline): LNHDA, SQIVND (reference sequence). The CDR3 DNA reads as TGTGCCAGTATCCCCGGACAGGGAGGCAATCAGCCCCAGCATTTT. Encoded protein: CASIPGQGGNQPQHF.

The genes are TRBV13 and TRBJ1-1, with D maybe TRBD1 (5 bases). Germline CDR1 is PRHDT and CDR2 is FYEKMQ (reference sequence). Trimming shortened V by 4 bases and J by 7 bases, and 19 bases separated the two germline ends. The CDR3 runs to 15 residues. The CDR3 DNA is TGTGCCAGCAGCTCGGCCGGGACCGCCGCCTTTGAAGCTTTCTTT. Its translation is CASSSAGTAAFEAFF. Complete variable domain (other parts from reference TRBV13 and TRBJ1-1): AAGVIQSPRHLIKEKRETATLKCYPIPRHDTVYWYQQGPGQDPQFLISFYEKMQSDKGSIPDRFSAQQFSDYHSELNMSSLELGDSALYFCASSSAGTAAFEAFFGQGTRLTVV.

This clone was observed a few times. The same CDR3 can be traced to other DNA sequences in this sample. The chain joins TRBV7-3 to TRBJ2-1; no clear D. This CDR3 region has 10 residues. Germline V CDR1 and CDR2: SGHTA, FQGTGA. The V end lost 5 bases, the J end lost 10 bases, and 6 bases lay between the germline ends. CDR3 DNA sequence: TGTGCCAGCAGCGGCACCGAGCAGTTCTTC. Its translation: CASSGTEQFF.

This clone was picked up one time. V and J are TRBV7-6 and TRBJ2-3; 11 bases match TRBD2. The CDR3 spans 15 residues. V trimming: 0 bases; J trimming: 4 bases; junction bases outside the gene matches: 0. From germline, CDR1 is SGHVS and CDR2 FNYEAQ. CDR3 sequence: CASSLASGGADTQYF. CDR3 coding DNA: TGTGCCAGCAGCTTAGCTAGCGGGGGGGCAGATACGCAGTATTTT.

This clone was seen a few times. J is TRBJ2-2 and V is TRBV7-9, with D perhaps being TRBD1 or TRBD2 (6 bases each). V shed 3 bases and J shed 2 bases, with 13 bases lying between them. This CDR3 region has 16 residues. CDR1 is SEHNR and CDR2 is FQNEAQ in the germline V gene (reference sequence). CDR3 bases: TGTGCCAGCAGCTTCGAAGGGGGGCGAAACACCGGGGAGCTGTTTTTT. This codes for CASSFEGGRNTGELFF.

The chain recombines TRBV2 with TRBJ1-5; possibly TRBD1 for D (6 bases). The CDR3 runs 13 residues. The germline V gene has CDR1 SNHLY and CDR2 FYNNEI. Between the trimmed V and J ends, which lost 5 bases and 7 bases, there was a span of 12 bases. CDR3 bases: TGTGCCAGCAGTAGGGGGGAGAGGCAGCCCCAGCATTTT. As protein: CASSRGERQPQHF.

The gene calls are TRBV15 and TRBJ2-4; possibly TRBD1 for D (6 bases). Germline CDR1 and CDR2: LNHNV and YYDKDF (reference sequence). Trimming stripped 1 base from V and 7 bases from J, with 11 bases between. The CDR3 is 14 residues long. The CDR3 nucleotides are TGTGCCACCAGCAGAGTACAGGGTGAGAACATTCAGTACTTC. Protein product: CATSRVQGENIQYF. Full variable domain (outside the CDR3, taken from reference TRBV15 and TRBJ2-4): DAMVIQNPRYQVTQFGKPVTLSCSQTLNHNVMYWYQQKSSQAPKLLFHYYDKDFNNEADTPDNFQSRRPNTSFCFLDIRSPGLGDTAMYLCATSRVQGENIQYFGAGTRLSVL.

CDR3 residues: CASGHPGQGVVTQYF. The CDR3 coding sequence is TGTGCTAGTGGCCACCCGGGACAGGGGGTAGTGACCCAGTACTTC. The chain joins TRBV12-5 to TRBJ2-5, with 11 bases that match TRBD1. The CDR3 spans 15 residues. Trimming removed 6 bases from V and 7 bases from J; junction bases left unmatched: 10. The germline V gene encodes CDR1 LGHNT and CDR2 FRNRAP.

This chain uses TRBV6-6 with TRBJ2-7, with a possible D match to TRBD2 (5 bases). The CDR3 contains 11 residues. Trimming pared 7 bases from V and 7 bases from J, leaving 11 bases between. Germline V gene sequence: CDR1 MNHNY, CDR2 SVGAGI (reference sequence). The CDR3 here is CASIYGKEQYF. CDR3 DNA: TGTGCCAGCATCTACGGGAAGGAGCAGTACTTC.

This clone was observed a handful of times. The CDR3, as DNA: TGTGCCTGGCTGGGACAGGGGGGGGTCACTGAAGCTTTCTTT. It codes for CAWLGQGGVTEAFF. The chain couples TRBV30 to TRBJ1-1, with TRBD1 matching over 11 bases. J was trimmed by 4 bases and V by 5 bases; bases with no gene match: 6. CDR3 length: 14 amino acids. Germline CDR1 reads GTSNPN; CDR2 reads SVGIG (reference sequence).

This chain uses TRBV30 with TRBJ2-3, with 7 bases aligning to TRBD2. Trimming cost V 0 bases and J 2 bases; bases outside gene matches: 2. Per the germline V gene, CDR1 is GTSNPN and CDR2 is SVGIG (reference sequence). CDR3 length equals 14 residues. The CDR3 region has the DNA TGTGCCTGGAGTGTAGCGGGGTTCACAGATACGCAGTATTTT. Amino acids: CAWSVAGFTDTQYF.

This clone was recorded many times. V is TRBV4-1 and J is TRBJ2-2, with D hard to call. From germline, CDR1 is MGHRA and CDR2 YSYEKL. Deletions cut 4 bases from V and 5 bases from J, with 8 bases between. This CDR3 comprises 13 residues. The CDR3 region has the DNA TGCGCCAGCAGCCCAATACTTACCGGGGAGCTGTTTTTT. Protein: CASSPILTGELFF.